The rows below give T cell receptor beta chains drawn from one sample of a study of T-cell memory formation after mild COVID-19. One entry per CDR3 protein, called by TCRdb with MiXCR from the 5' RACE reads. The table has roughly 600,000 distinct CDR3 sequences, roughly 18% seen once. The sample was PBMCs or a T cell subset sorted from them (not recorded which). The receptors here all came from an adult woman who had mild COVID-19 (a few samples of this study predate the infection). Cell type and time point are not known. CDR3s include the opening cysteine and the closing phenylalanine or tryptophan. A D gene is named only where the DNA matches it firmly. Clone size is stated in some rows and not others, as once, few, many or a class when expanded.

size	V	J	D	CDR3	DNA
few	TRBV4-1	TRBJ2-1	TRBD2	CASSPRGGGAFLFNEQFF	TGCGCCAGCAGCCCGCGGGGCGGGGGGGCCTTTCTTTTCAATGAGCAGTTCTTC
many	TRBV19	TRBJ2-3	.	CASSPSSESDTQYF	TGTGCCAGTAGTCCCAGCTCAGAGTCAGATACGCAGTATTTT
few	TRBV20-1	TRBJ2-1	TRBD2	CSASPWAGGKYNEQFF	TGCAGTGCTAGTCCCTGGGCGGGAGGAAAATACAATGAGCAGTTCTTC
.	TRBV27	TRBJ1-6	TRBD1	CASSLTTGWAYNSPLHF	TGTGCCAGCAGTTTAACGACAGGGTGGGCCTATAATTCACCCCTCCACTTT
few	TRBV3-1	TRBJ2-7	.	CASSQETGRSYEQYF	TGTGCCAGCAGCCAAGAAACGGGCAGGAGTTACGAGCAGTACTTC
.	TRBV10-3	TRBJ1-1	.	CAISEKEVLGDTEAFF	TGTGCAATCAGTGAGAAGGAGGTATTGGGAGACACTGAAGCTTTCTTT
many	TRBV18	TRBJ2-7	TRBD2	CASSPGAGGPFYEQYF	TGTGCCAGCTCACCAGGGGCGGGAGGGCCTTTCTACGAGCAGTACTTC
many	TRBV29-1	TRBJ2-7	TRBD1	CSVSGTGVSYEQYF	TGCAGCGTTTCCGGGACAGGGGTCTCCTACGAGCAGTACTTC
few	TRBV9	TRBJ2-1	.	CASSPRVGAYNNEQFF	TGTGCCAGCAGCCCCCGTGTGGGGGCGTACAACAATGAGCAGTTCTTC
few	TRBV15	TRBJ2-3	.	CATSRGQTSTDTQYF	TGTGCCACCAGCAGAGGCCAAACTAGCACAGATACGCAGTATTTT
few	TRBV18	TRBJ2-6	.	CASSPRIVLSGANVLTF	TGTGCCAGCTCCCCCAGGATAGTACTCTCCGGGGCCAACGTCCTGACTTTC
.	TRBV29-1	TRBJ2-1	TRBD2	CSVAGGRGYNEQFF	TGCAGCGTTGCGGGCGGGAGGGGGTACAATGAGCAGTTCTTC
.	TRBV9	TRBJ2-7	.	CASSEGDTLGVYEQYF	TGTGCCAGCAGCGAGGGGGACACCCTTGGGGTCTACGAGCAGTACTTC
few	TRBV24-1	TRBJ2-1	.	CATSDLGRSRNEQFF	TGTGCCACCAGTGATTTAGGCAGGTCCCGCAATGAGCAGTTCTTC
.	TRBV18	TRBJ1-1	.	CASSPAVKNTEAFF	TGTGCCAGCTCACCGGCAGTTAAGAACACTGAAGCTTTCTTT
many	TRBV4-2	TRBJ2-3	.	CASSQVATGSADTQYF	TGTGCCAGCAGCCAAGTTGCAACCGGTAGCGCAGATACGCAGTATTTT
few	TRBV12-3/TRBV12-4	TRBJ1-4	.	CASTHREVVSTNEKLFF	TGTGCCAGCACCCACCGTGAAGTGGTCTCAACTAATGAAAAACTGTTTTTT
few	TRBV30	TRBJ1-3	.	CAWGLMARNTIYF	TGTGCCTGGGGACTGATGGCCCGAAACACCATATATTTT
.	TRBV5-1	TRBJ2-2	.	CASSLGQITGELFF	TGCGCCAGCAGCTTGGGACAGATCACCGGGGAGCTGTTTTTT
few	TRBV6-2/TRBV6-3	TRBJ2-3	.	CASSGWTASTDTQYF	TGTGCCAGCAGCGGATGGACAGCCAGCACAGATACGCAGTATTTT
few	TRBV4-1	TRBJ2-7	TRBD1	CASSQPVETGRGMYF	TGCGCCAGCAGCCAGCCTGTCGAGACAGGGCGAGGGATGTACTTC